The 12 T cell receptor beta chains below all came from one sample that was sequenced in a study of brain T cells in children with intractable seizures. Specified time point: blood from clinic visit 5 months post-surgery; TSC patient then seizure free. Produced via immunoSEQ multiplex PCR; TCRdb's table is partial and in-frame only. The repertoire consists of about 320,000 clones, with over 90% occurring once and the leading ten covering around 6%. Sequencing was performed on peripheral blood, taken about 5 months after surgery. The origin of the receptors is a boy under three years old with tuberous sclerosis and intractable seizures.

This clone was counted a single time. V and J are TRBV21-1 and TRBJ2-3; the D call in the table, TRBD2, was not verified against the DNA. TRBV21-1 constitutes a pseudogene. The length of the CDR3 is 20 residues. Written as DNA, the CDR3 is TGTGCCAGCAGCCCCAAAGGGGGGACTAGCGGGAGGGCCCGCACAGATACGCAGTATTTT. It specifies CASSPKGGTSGRARTDTQYF.

The J gene is TRBJ1-1, the V gene TRBV9; no definite D call. V lost 3 bases to trimming and J lost 0 bases, with 9 bases between them. Germline loops: CDR1 SGDLS, CDR2 YYNGEE. This CDR3 region has 14 residues. The CDR3 DNA is TGTGCCAGCAGCGCAGAAATGATGAACACTGAAGCTTTCTTT. Encoded protein: CASSAEMMNTEAFF.

V and J are TRBV5-1 and TRBJ2-1, with unresolved D. Trimming took off 0 bases at V and 13 bases at J, with 11 bases between the two ends. Per the germline V gene, CDR1 is SGHRS and CDR2 is YFSETQ. The CDR3 is 12 amino acids. The CDR3 spells CASSLGMQGQFF. The DNA of the CDR3 is TGCGCCAGCAGCTTGGGAATGCAAGGACAGTTCTTC.

The chain joins TRBV18 to TRBJ1-2; no reliable D call. The ends were cut back, 2 bases at V and 5 bases at J, with 15 bases in the middle. The germline gives CDR1 KGHSH, CDR2 LQKENI. The length of the CDR3 is 15 residues. Here the CDR3 reads CASSPKFTTAYGYTF. DNA of the CDR3: TGTGCCAGCTCACCAAAATTCACGACGGCGTATGGCTACACCTTC.

V gene TRBV19 combines with J gene TRBJ2-1; 8 nucleotides match TRBD2. This CDR3 is 15 amino acids long. CDR1 LNHDA and CDR2 SQIVND come from the germline V gene (reference sequence). The V gene end was trimmed by 8 bases and the J gene end by 4 bases; junction bases not matched to a gene: 10. CDR3 sequence: CASGRLAGGYNEQFF. In DNA, the CDR3 is TGTGCCAGTGGCCGTCTAGCGGGCGGTTACAATGAGCAGTTCTTC. The complete variable domain, with remaining parts taken from reference TRBV19 and TRBJ2-1, reads DGGITQSPKYLFRKEGQNVTLSCEQNLNHDAMYWYRQDPGQGLRLIYYSQIVNDFQKGDIAEGYSVSREKKESFPLTVTSAQKNPTAFYLCASGRLAGGYNEQFFGPGTRLTVL.

The J gene is TRBJ2-2, the V gene TRBV6-5; the D gene is possibly TRBD2 (6 bases). The germline V and J ends were trimmed by 3 bases and 1 base, with 9 bases remaining between them. Per the germline V gene, CDR1 is MNHEY and CDR2 is SVGAGI. The CDR3 is made up of 15 amino acids. The CDR3 sequence: CASSYRRENTGELFF. CDR3 in DNA: TGTGCCAGCAGTTATCGGCGGGAGAACACCGGGGAGCTGTTTTTT.

This chain uses TRBV30 with TRBJ1-4; TRBD1 is a possible D gene (6 bases). Trimming left V 3 bases short and J 7 bases short, with 18 bases between. Germline loops: CDR1 GTSNPN, CDR2 SVGIG (reference sequence). This CDR3 spans 15 amino acids. CDR3 in DNA: TGTGCCTGGAGCCCAGACTTTATACAGGGTGAAAAACTGTTTTTT. This gives the protein CAWSPDFIQGEKLFF.

The table lists this clone with a count of one. The chain has TRBV28 and TRBJ2-7, with a tentative D call TRBD1 (6 bases). V lost 6 bases, J lost 1 base, and 19 bases lay in between. The CDR3 loop spans 16 amino acids. Looked up from germline, CDR1 is MDHEN and CDR2 is SYDVKM. The CDR3 DNA reads TGTGCCAGCAGACCATCGACCGGGACACCGTCCTACGAGCAGTACTTC. Its translation is CASRPSTGTPSYEQYF.

The rearrangement links TRBV6-2 or TRBV6-3 to TRBJ1-5; the D is unclear. The CDR3 length is 15 residues. Germline V gene lookup returns CDR1 MNHEY and CDR2 SVGEGT. Trimming took off 6 bases at V and 7 bases at J, with 19 bases between the two ends. This CDR3 is CASSRDLRTLQPQHF. The CDR3 DNA follows: TGTGCCAGCAGCCGAGATCTTAGGACGTTACAGCCCCAGCATTTT.

A single count supports this clone. This chain joins TRBV11-3 and TRBJ2-3, with 14 bases fitting TRBD2. The J segment lost 6 bases and the V segment lost 5 bases, leaving 10 bases of the junction unmatched. Germline lookup yields CDR1 SGHNT and CDR2 YENEEA. The CDR3 loop spans 17 amino acids. This chain's CDR3 is CASSIGPGTSGSDTQYF. The CDR3 nucleotides read TGTGCCAGCAGCATCGGTCCCGGGACTAGCGGGAGTGATACGCAGTATTTT.

The rearrangement uses TRBV12-3 or TRBV12-4 and TRBJ2-3; D is uncertain. Trimming took off 6 bases at V and 3 bases at J, with 7 bases between the two ends. CDR3 size: 12 residues. CDR3 loop: CASRSVTDTQYF. The DNA of the CDR3 is TGTGCCAGCAGGTCGGTAACAGATACGCAGTATTTT.

The chain links TRBV24-1 to TRBJ2-2; TRBD2 matches at 11 bases. This CDR3 is built from 18 residues. CDR1 KGHDR and CDR2 SFDVKD come from the germline V gene. The ends lost 2 bases at V and 8 bases at J; junction bases unmatched: 12. CDR3 protein: CATSDSGLAGGPLGELFF. CDR3 DNA: TGTGCCACCAGTGATTCGGGATTAGCGGGAGGGCCATTGGGGGAGCTGTTTTTT.